The 15 T cell receptor beta chains below come from one sample, sequenced in a study of early T cells in non-severe SARS-CoV-2 infection. TCRdb fed the 5' RACE reads into MiXCR, producing one record per CDR3 protein. Of more than 50,000 distinct CDR3 sequences detected, 10% to 15% appear once; the ten largest clones hold over 1.1%. Sample: whole blood, taken at baseline. These receptors were taken from an adult who was a healthcare worker with PCR-confirmed SARS-CoV-2 infection or an uninfected control (not recorded which).

This clonotype has a count of ten or more. The J gene is TRBJ2-1, the V gene TRBV20-1, with 9 nucleotides matching TRBD2. Looked up from germline, CDR1 is DFQATT and CDR2 is SNEGSKA (reference sequence). V was clipped by 1 base and J by 1 base; unmatched bases: 8. The CDR3 length is 17 residues. For the CDR3, the DNA is TGCAGTGCTAGAGTTGGTAGCGGGAGTTATTCCTACAATGAGCAGTTCTTC. This codes for CSARVGSGSYSYNEQFF.

The chain couples TRBV12-3 or TRBV12-4 to TRBJ1-1, with D perhaps matching TRBD1 (6 bases). The CDR3 is 13 residues long. V shed 4 bases and J shed 5 bases, with 11 bases lying between them. CDR3 nucleotides: TGTGCCAGCAGTTGGGGGGCAGGAACTGAAGCTTTCTTT. Translation: CASSWGAGTEAFF.

This clonotype occurred a few times. The rearrangement uses TRBV7-2 and TRBJ2-1, with 7 bases fitting TRBD2. The junction had 8 bases not matched to a gene; V was cut back by 5 bases and J by 4 bases. The CDR3 loop spans 15 amino acids. Germline lookup yields CDR1 SGHTA and CDR2 FQGNSA. The CDR3 nucleotides read TGTGCCAGCAGCCGCGAGCGGGGAAATTACAATGAGCAGTTCTTC. The encoded protein is CASSRERGNYNEQFF.

The rearrangement joins TRBV12-3 or TRBV12-4 to TRBJ2-4; D not certain. V was cut by 1 base and J by 0 bases, with 10 bases left in between. This CDR3 spans 16 amino acids. The CDR3 DNA reads TGTGCCAGCAGTTTAGGCATCGGTATAGCCAAAAACATTCAGTACTTC. As protein: CASSLGIGIAKNIQYF.

The chain joins TRBV7-9 to TRBJ1-2; D is unresolved. The V end lost 0 bases, the J end lost 4 bases, and 9 bases lay between the germline ends. The CDR3 has 14 residues. From germline, CDR1 is SEHNR and CDR2 FQNEAQ (reference sequence). The CDR3 spells CASSLATVSYGYTF. The CDR3 DNA sequence: TGTGCCAGCAGCTTAGCTACAGTTAGCTATGGCTACACCTTC.

The chain uses TRBV24-1 and TRBJ2-7; perhaps D is TRBD1 or TRBD2 (5 bases each). Trimming shortened V by 4 bases and J by 10 bases, and 13 bases separated the two germline ends. The germline gives CDR1 KGHDR, CDR2 SFDVKD. The CDR3 covers 12 residues. DNA of the CDR3: TGTGCCACCAGTGACCCCCACGGGGCACAGTACTTC. It codes for CATSDPHGAQYF.

The genes are TRBV11-2 and TRBJ2-3; tentatively, D is TRBD1 or TRBD2 (5 bases each). Trimming left V 8 bases short and J 3 bases short, with 24 bases between. The CDR3 length is 17 residues. Germline V gene data show CDR1 as SGHAT and CDR2 as FQNNGV. The CDR3, as DNA: TGTGCCAGCGGGCAACACGGGGCGTCGTCTAGGACAGATACGCAGTATTTT. Amino acid sequence: CASGQHGASSRTDTQYF.

This clonotype has a count of ten or more. This chain links TRBV6-6 with TRBJ1-6, with D maybe TRBD1 (6 bases). Germline-derived CDR1 and CDR2 are MNHNY and SVGAGI (reference sequence). V gave up 3 bases and J gave up 7 bases, with 16 bases separating them. This CDR3 is 16 amino acids long. The CDR3 sequence is CASSYTGAIRNSPLHF. CDR3 DNA: TGTGCCAGCAGTTATACGGGGGCAATAAGGAATTCACCCCTCCACTTT.

The genes are TRBV5-1 and TRBJ2-7; D unresolved. V lost 2 bases and J lost 5, with 11 bases in between. This CDR3 contains 13 residues. Germline assignment: CDR1 SGHRS and CDR2 YFSETQ. The CDR3 sequence: CASSLGPNNEQYF. The DNA for the CDR3 is TGCGCCAGCAGCTTAGGGCCCAACAACGAGCAGTACTTC.

This sequence joins TRBV10-2 and TRBJ2-1; D is undetermined. The germline V gene encodes CDR1 WSHSY and CDR2 SAAADI. Deletions cut 4 bases from V and 5 bases from J, with 9 bases between. The CDR3 has 13 residues. In DNA, the CDR3 is TGCGCCAGCAGTGCCGGACCCAACAATGAGCAGTTCTTC. This translates into CASSAGPNNEQFF.

V and J are TRBV20-1 and TRBJ2-3; the match to TRBD2 covers 12 bases. This CDR3 has 14 residues. V gave up 5 bases and J gave up 4 bases; unmatched junction bases: 4. CDR1 and CDR2 from the germline V gene are DFQATT and SNEGSKA (reference sequence). The CDR3 nucleotides are TGCAGTGCTTTCTGGACTAGCGGGGCAGATACGCAGTATTTT. Translation: CSAFWTSGADTQYF.

This chain's CDR3 is CASGPWTGATDTQYF. CDR3 coding DNA: TGTGCCAGCGGACCTTGGACAGGGGCAACAGATACGCAGTATTTT. The genes are TRBV6-5 and TRBJ2-3; 9 positions agree with TRBD1. This CDR3 has 15 residues. In germline, CDR1 is MNHEY, CDR2 SVGAGI. Trimming at V came to 8 bases and at J to 3 bases, leaving 9 bases not matched to a gene.

This clonotype has just a few counts. The chain couples TRBV21-1 to TRBJ1-1; the table gives TRBD1 as D, unverified against the DNA. TRBV21-1 is described as a pseudogene. This CDR3 has 18 residues. CDR3 amino acids: CASSKANRTGELNTEAFF. The CDR3 DNA follows: TGTGCCAGCAGCAAAGCAAACCGGACAGGGGAATTGAACACTGAAGCTTTCTTT.

In its sample, this clonotype was seen a few times. The chain employs TRBV28 and TRBJ2-1; 8 bases map to TRBD2. Germline trimming cut 5 bases from V and 0 bases from J; bases unmatched to any gene: 3. The CDR3 length is 15 residues. The V gene's germline CDR1 is MDHEN and CDR2 SYDVKM. The CDR3 loop reads CASSVAGSSYNEQFF. The CDR3 coding sequence is TGTGCCAGCAGTGTAGCGGGAAGCTCCTACAATGAGCAGTTCTTC.

V is TRBV7-2 and J is TRBJ2-1, with 8 positions matching TRBD2. Losses at the gene ends were 1 base for V and 7 bases for J; bases not matched to a gene: 6. The length of the CDR3 is 15 residues. Germline V gives CDR1 SGHTA, CDR2 FQGNSA. CDR3 region: CASSLVGGARNEQFF. For the CDR3, the DNA is TGTGCCAGCAGCTTAGTCGGGGGGGCCAGGAATGAGCAGTTCTTC.